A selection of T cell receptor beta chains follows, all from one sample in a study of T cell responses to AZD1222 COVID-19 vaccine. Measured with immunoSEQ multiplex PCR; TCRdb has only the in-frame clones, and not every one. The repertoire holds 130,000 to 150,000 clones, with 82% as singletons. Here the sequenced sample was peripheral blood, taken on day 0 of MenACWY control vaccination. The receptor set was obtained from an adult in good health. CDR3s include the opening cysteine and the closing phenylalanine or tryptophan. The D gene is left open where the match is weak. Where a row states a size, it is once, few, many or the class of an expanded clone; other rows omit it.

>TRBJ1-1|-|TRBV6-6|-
CASMGPRGGGTEAFF
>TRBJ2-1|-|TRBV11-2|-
CASSLEPGPNEQFF
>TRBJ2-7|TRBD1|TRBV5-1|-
CASSTTGDWNEQYF
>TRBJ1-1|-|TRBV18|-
CASSPRGTPGMNTEAFF
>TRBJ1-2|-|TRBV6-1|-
CASSEPDRVLGGYTF
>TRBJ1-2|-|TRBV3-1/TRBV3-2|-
CASSQQRRGSGYGYTF
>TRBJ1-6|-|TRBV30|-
CAWKFSAKNSPLHF
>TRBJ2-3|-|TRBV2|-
CASMEPGTDTQYF
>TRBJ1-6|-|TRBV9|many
CASSEGGNSPLHF
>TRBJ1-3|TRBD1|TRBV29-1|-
CSVSSPLGTGNLSGNTIYF
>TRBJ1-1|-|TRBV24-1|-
CATSDLGRTEAFF
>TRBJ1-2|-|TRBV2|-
CASSIEENGYTF
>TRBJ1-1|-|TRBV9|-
CASSVEPNQMNTEAFF
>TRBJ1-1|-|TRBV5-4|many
CASSSFGDTEAFF
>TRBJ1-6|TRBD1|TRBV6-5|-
CASSYDLDRGILHF
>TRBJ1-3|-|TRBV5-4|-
CASSLSRENTIYF
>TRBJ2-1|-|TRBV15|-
CATSIEYNEQFF
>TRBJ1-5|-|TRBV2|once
CASRRGGWDQPQHF
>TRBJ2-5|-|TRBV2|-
CASRKENGARETQYF
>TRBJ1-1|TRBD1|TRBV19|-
CASTPDRGRTEAFF
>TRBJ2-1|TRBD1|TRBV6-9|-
CASSFLSRDRGGDEQFF
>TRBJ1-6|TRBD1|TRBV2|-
CASSAGQGARGYNSPLHF
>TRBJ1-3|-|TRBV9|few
CASSVGTGNTIYF
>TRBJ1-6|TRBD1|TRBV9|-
CASSVEDRRGNSPLHF
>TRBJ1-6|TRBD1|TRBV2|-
CASSSGTGSTPLHF
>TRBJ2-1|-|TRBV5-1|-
CASSLALSLSSYNEQFF
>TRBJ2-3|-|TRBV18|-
CASSTSGPAGGTDTQYF
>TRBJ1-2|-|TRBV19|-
CASTPPAGTPHYGYTF
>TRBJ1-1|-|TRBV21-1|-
CASSKPRGFWTEAFF
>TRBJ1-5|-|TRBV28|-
CASSLSLSNQPQHF
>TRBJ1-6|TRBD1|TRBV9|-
CASSVTGERSYNSPLHF
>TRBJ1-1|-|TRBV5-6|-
CASSLGSRYPAFF
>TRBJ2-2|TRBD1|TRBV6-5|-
CASRATGGAVGELFF
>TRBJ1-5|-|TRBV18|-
CASSPARIDQPQHF
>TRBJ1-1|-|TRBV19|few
CASSTRPHTEAFF
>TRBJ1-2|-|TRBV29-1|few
CSVADQSGYTF
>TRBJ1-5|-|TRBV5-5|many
CASSPGGRDQPQHF
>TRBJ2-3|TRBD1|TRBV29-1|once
CSVRQGATDTQYF
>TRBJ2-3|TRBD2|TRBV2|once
CARQLAGGVRTDTQYF
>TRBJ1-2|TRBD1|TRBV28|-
CASSTPPGQVNSNYGYTF
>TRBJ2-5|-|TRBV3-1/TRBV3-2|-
CASSLTVKQETQYF
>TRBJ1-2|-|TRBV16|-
CASSQFTVGANGYTF
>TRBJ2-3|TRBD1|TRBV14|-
CASSPGTGSTDTQYF
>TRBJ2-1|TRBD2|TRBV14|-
CASSQDPSRGGNEQFF
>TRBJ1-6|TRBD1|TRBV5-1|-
CASRRQGDYNLPLHF
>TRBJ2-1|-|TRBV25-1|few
CASSTGLGEVNEQFF
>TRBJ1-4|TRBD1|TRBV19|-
CASSIGGQGSYGEKLFF
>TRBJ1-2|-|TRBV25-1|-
CASSDIGSNYGYTF
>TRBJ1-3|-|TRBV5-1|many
CASSQTLSGNTIYF
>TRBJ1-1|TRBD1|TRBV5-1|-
CASSSDRGTGLGTEAFF
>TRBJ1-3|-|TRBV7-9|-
CASSSGQPNSGNTIYF
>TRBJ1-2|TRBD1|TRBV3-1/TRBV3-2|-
CASSDRVYGYTF